Many counts were recorded for the clone carrying this T cell receptor (beta chain). The data are from a study of T cells after yellow fever vaccination. Study-wide context: The authors sorted the EM, EMRA, CM and Tscm memory subsets using CD3, CD45RA, CCR7 and CD95. Study-wide findings and caveats: The presence of abundant clonotypes contaminating from the bulk population was possible in FACS-sorted repertoires. Almost no vaccine-responding clonotypes were detectable in day 0 sorted memory subsets.

Synthesis of TCR cDNA relied on 5'RACE template switching, which attached a universal primer site and UMIs. TCRdb passed the 5' RACE reads through MiXCR, listing each CDR3 protein once. The sample holds roughly 30,000 distinct CDR3 sequences; roughly a tenth are singletons and the top ten take around 12%. V gave up 5 bases and J gave up 6 bases; unmatched junction bases: 5. The CDR3 runs to 15 residues. The germline gives CDR1 SGHTA, CDR2 FQGTGA. The material sequenced was PBMCs, either bulk or a sorted T-cell subset (CD4+, CD8+, memory, or dextramer-sorted; not recorded which), taken less than 16 days after the first yellow fever vaccination. This TCR was recovered from a man aged 18-30 years who received the YFV17D yellow fever vaccine. The chain combines TRBV7-3 with TRBJ2-1; 12 bases are shared with TRBD2. Here the CDR3 DNA reads TGTGCCAGCAGCCTCCTAGCGGGGGGGGGCAATGAGCAGTTCTTC. This sequence encodes CASSLLAGGGNEQFF. The variable domain in full, completed from reference TRBV7-3 and TRBJ2-1, reads GAGVSQTPSNKVTEKGKYVELRCDPISGHTALYWYRQSLGQGPEFLIYFQGTGAADDSGLPNDRFFAVRPEGSVSTLKIQRTERGDSAVYLCASSLLAGGGNEQFFGPGTRLTVL.